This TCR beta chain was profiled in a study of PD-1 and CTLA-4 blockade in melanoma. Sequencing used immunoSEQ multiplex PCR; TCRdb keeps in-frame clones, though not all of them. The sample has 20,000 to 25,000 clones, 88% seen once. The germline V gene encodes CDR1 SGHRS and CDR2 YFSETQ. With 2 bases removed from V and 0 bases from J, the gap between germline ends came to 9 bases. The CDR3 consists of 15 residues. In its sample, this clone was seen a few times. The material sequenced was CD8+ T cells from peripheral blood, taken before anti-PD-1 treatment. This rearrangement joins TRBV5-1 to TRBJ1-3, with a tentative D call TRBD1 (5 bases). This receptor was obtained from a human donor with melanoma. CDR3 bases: TGCGCCAGCAGCTTTGACAGACCCTCTGGAAACACCATATATTTT. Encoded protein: CASSFDRPSGNTIYF.